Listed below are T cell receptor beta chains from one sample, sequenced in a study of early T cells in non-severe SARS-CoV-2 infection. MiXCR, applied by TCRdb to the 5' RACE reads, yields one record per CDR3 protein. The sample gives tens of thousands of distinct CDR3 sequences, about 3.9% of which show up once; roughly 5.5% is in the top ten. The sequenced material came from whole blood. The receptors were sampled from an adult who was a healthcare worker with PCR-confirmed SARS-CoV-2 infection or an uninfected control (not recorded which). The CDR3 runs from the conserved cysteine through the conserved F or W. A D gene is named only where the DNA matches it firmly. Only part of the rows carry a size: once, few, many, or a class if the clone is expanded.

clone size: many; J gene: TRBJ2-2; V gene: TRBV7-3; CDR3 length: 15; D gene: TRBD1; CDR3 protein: CASSLGDRGPGELFF; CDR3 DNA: TGTGCCAGCAGCTTAGGGGACAGGGGGCCCGGGGAGCTGTTTTTT
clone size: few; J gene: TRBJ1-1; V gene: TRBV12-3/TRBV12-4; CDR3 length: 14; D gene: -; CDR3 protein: CASSLATLGTEAFF; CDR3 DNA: TGTGCCAGCAGTTTAGCTACCCTGGGCACTGAAGCTTTCTTT
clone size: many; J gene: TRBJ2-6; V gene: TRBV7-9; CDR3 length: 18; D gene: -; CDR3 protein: CASSPRAGSPFGANVLTF; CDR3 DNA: TGTGCCAGCAGCCCAAGAGCCGGCTCTCCTTTTGGGGCCAACGTCCTGACTTTC
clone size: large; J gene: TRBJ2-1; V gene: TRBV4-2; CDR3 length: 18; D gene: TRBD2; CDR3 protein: CASSQGGSGRVAWNEQFF; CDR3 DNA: TGTGCCAGCAGCCAAGGGGGTAGCGGGAGGGTCGCTTGGAATGAGCAGTTCTTC
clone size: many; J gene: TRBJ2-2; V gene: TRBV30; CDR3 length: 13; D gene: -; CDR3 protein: CAWSGHHTGELFF; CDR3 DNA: TGTGCCTGGAGTGGACACCACACCGGGGAGCTGTTTTTT
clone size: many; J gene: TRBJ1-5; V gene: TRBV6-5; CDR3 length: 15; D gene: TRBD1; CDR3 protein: CASSTDRASNQPQHF; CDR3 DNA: TGTGCCAGCAGTACCGACAGGGCGAGCAATCAGCCCCAGCATTTT
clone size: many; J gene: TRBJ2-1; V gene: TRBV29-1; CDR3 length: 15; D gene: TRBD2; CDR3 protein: CSVVSSSGRLYEQFF; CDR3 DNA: TGCAGCGTTGTTTCCTCTAGCGGGAGATTGTATGAGCAGTTCTTC
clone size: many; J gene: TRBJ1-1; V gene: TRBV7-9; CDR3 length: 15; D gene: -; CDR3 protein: CASSPGSSVNTEAFF; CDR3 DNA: TGTGCCAGCAGCCCTGGGAGTTCCGTGAACACTGAAGCTTTCTTT
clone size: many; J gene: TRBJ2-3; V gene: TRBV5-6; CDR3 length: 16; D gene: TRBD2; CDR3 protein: CASSTPGLAGSDTQYF; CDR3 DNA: TGTGCCAGCAGTACACCGGGACTAGCGGGGTCAGATACGCAGTATTTT
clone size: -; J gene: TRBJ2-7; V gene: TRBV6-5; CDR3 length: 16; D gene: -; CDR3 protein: CASSSGRTTSSYEQYF; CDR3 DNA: TGTGCCAGCAGTTCGGGACGGACGACTTCCTCCTACGAGCAGTACTTC
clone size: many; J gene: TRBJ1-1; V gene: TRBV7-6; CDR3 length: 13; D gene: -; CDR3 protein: CASSADSNTEAFF; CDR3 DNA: TGTGCCAGCAGCGCCGATAGTAACACTGAAGCTTTCTTT
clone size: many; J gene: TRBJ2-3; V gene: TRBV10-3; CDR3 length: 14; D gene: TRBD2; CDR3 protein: CAIRAGTSGDTQYF; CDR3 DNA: TGTGCCATCAGAGCCGGGACTAGCGGAGATACGCAGTATTTT
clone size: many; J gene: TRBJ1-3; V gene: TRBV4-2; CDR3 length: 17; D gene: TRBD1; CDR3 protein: CASSQDAGQGAGNTIYF; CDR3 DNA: TGTGCCAGCAGCCAGGACGCCGGACAGGGGGCTGGAAACACCATATATTTT
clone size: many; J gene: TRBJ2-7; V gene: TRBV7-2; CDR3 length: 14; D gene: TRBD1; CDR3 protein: CASSLRTGPYEQYF; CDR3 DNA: TGTGCCAGCAGTTTACGGACAGGCCCCTACGAGCAGTACTTC
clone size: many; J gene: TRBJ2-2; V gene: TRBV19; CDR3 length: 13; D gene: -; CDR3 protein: CASSSLAPGELFF; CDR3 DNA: TGTGCCAGTAGTTCGCTCGCCCCCGGGGAGCTGTTTTTT
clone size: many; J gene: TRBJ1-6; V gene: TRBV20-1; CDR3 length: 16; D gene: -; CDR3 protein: CSASGGTEDYNSPLHF; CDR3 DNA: TGCAGTGCTAGTGGGGGGACGGAGGATTATAATTCACCCCTCCACTTT
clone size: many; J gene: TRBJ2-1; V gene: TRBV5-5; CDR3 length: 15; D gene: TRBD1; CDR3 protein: CASSHTGQKNNEQFF; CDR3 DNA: TGTGCCAGCAGCCACACGGGACAGAAAAACAATGAGCAGTTCTTC
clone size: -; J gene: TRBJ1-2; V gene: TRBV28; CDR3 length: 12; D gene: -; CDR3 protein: CASSLFTSGYTF; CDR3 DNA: TGTGCCAGCAGTTTATTTACCAGTGGCTACACCTTC
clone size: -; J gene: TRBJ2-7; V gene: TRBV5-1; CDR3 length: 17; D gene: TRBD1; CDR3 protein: CASSLKRDSSSSYEQYF; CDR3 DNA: TGCGCCAGCAGCTTGAAGAGGGACAGTTCGAGCTCCTACGAGCAGTACTTC
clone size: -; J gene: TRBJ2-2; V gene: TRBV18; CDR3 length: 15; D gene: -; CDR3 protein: CASSRRTDNTGELFF; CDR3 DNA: TGTGCCAGCTCACGTCGGACAGATAACACCGGGGAGCTGTTTTTT
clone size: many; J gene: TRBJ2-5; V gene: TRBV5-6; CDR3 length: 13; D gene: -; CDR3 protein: CASSLQGEETQYF; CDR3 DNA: TGTGCCAGCAGCTTGCAGGGTGAAGAGACCCAGTACTTC
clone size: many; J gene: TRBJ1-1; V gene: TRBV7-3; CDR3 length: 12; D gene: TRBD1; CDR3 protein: CASSDRETEAFF; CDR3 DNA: TGTGCCAGTTCTGACAGGGAGACTGAAGCTTTCTTT
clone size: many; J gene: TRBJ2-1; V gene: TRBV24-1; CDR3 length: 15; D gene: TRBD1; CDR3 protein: CATSDQQGAGDEQFF; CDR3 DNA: TGTGCCACCAGTGATCAGCAGGGGGCTGGTGATGAGCAGTTCTTC
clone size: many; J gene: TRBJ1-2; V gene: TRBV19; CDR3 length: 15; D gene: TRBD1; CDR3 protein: CASQTGGAYYYGYTF; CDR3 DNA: TGTGCCAGTCAAACAGGGGGCGCGTATTACTATGGCTACACCTTC
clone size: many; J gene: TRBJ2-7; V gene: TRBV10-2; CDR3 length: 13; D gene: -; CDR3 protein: CASSPRPSYEQYF; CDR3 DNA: TGCGCCAGCAGCCCTAGGCCCTCCTACGAGCAGTACTTC
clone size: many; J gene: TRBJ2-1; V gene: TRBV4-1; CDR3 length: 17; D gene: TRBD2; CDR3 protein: CASSLVSGLALVYEQFF; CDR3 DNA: TGCGCCAGCAGCCTAGTGTCGGGACTAGCGTTAGTCTATGAGCAGTTCTTC
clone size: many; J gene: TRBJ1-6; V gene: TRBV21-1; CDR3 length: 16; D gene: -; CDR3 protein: CASSNLSTEHNSPLHF; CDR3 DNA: TGTGCCAGCAGCAACCTATCGACAGAACACAATTCACCCCTCCACTTT
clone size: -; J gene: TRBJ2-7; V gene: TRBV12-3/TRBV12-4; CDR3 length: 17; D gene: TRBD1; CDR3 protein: CASSYGQGKINVDEQYF; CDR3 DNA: TGTGCCAGCAGCTACGGACAGGGGAAAATAAACGTGGACGAGCAGTACTTC
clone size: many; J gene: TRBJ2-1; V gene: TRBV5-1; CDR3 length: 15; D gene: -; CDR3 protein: CASNLGGGVYNEQFF; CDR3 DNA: TGCGCCAGCAACTTGGGAGGAGGGGTATACAATGAGCAGTTCTTC
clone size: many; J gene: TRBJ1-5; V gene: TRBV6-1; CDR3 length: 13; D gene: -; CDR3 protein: CASSEIGVQPQHF; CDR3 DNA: TGTGCCAGCAGTGAGATAGGGGTTCAGCCCCAGCATTTT
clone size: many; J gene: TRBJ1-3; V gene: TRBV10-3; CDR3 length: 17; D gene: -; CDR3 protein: CAIRVFGGRYSGNTIYF; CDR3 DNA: TGTGCCATCAGAGTATTCGGGGGCAGGTACTCTGGAAACACCATATATTTT
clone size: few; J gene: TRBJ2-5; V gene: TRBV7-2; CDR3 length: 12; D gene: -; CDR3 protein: CASTTPIETQYF; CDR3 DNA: TGTGCCAGCACCACCCCCATTGAGACCCAGTACTTC
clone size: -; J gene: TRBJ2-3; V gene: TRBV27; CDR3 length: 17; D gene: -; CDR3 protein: CASSLSRAAPSTDTQYF; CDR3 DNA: TGTGCCAGCAGTTTATCGAGGGCAGCCCCAAGCACAGATACGCAGTATTTT
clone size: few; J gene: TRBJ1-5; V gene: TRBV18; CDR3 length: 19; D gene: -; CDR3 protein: CASSPRGGPSFLSNQPQHF; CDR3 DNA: TGTGCCAGCTCACCCCGGGGGGGGCCGAGCTTCCTTAGCAATCAGCCCCAGCATTTT
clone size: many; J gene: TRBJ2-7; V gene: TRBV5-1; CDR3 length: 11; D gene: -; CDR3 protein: CASSSQGEQYF; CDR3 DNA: TGCGCCAGCAGCTCTCAGGGGGAGCAGTACTTC
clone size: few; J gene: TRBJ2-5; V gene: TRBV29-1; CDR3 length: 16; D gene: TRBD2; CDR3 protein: CSVESSGGARGETQYF; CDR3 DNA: TGCAGCGTTGAATCTAGCGGGGGGGCCAGAGGCGAGACCCAGTACTTC